This TCR beta chain was recovered during a study of identical twins. Study observations and caveats: In drawing conclusions, the study used cross-sectional statistical analysis and did not follow the same donors. Those out-of-frame alpha sequences shared by twins showed an excess of low generation probability.

This clonotype has ten or more counts. Antigen: not known. The CDR3 spans 15 residues. The junction had 8 bases not matched to a gene; V was cut back by 6 bases and J by 4 bases. TCRdb re-called the 5' RACE reads through MiXCR, storing one row per CDR3 protein. The sample holds fewer than 900,000 distinct CDR3 sequences, 21% seen once. These data were also reused for a study on T cells expressing NK-cell markers. That paper notes: The CD3+CD56-NKG2C+ fraction was also led by these clonotypes in several donors.

The material sequenced was PBMCs. This rearrangement joins TRBV12-3 or TRBV12-4 to TRBJ2-1; 8 nucleotides align to TRBD2. The receptor comes from a young woman in good health. The CDR3 protein is CASSPSGGPYNEQFF. The CDR3 region has the DNA TGTGCCAGCAGCCCATCGGGAGGGCCATACAATGAGCAGTTCTTC.